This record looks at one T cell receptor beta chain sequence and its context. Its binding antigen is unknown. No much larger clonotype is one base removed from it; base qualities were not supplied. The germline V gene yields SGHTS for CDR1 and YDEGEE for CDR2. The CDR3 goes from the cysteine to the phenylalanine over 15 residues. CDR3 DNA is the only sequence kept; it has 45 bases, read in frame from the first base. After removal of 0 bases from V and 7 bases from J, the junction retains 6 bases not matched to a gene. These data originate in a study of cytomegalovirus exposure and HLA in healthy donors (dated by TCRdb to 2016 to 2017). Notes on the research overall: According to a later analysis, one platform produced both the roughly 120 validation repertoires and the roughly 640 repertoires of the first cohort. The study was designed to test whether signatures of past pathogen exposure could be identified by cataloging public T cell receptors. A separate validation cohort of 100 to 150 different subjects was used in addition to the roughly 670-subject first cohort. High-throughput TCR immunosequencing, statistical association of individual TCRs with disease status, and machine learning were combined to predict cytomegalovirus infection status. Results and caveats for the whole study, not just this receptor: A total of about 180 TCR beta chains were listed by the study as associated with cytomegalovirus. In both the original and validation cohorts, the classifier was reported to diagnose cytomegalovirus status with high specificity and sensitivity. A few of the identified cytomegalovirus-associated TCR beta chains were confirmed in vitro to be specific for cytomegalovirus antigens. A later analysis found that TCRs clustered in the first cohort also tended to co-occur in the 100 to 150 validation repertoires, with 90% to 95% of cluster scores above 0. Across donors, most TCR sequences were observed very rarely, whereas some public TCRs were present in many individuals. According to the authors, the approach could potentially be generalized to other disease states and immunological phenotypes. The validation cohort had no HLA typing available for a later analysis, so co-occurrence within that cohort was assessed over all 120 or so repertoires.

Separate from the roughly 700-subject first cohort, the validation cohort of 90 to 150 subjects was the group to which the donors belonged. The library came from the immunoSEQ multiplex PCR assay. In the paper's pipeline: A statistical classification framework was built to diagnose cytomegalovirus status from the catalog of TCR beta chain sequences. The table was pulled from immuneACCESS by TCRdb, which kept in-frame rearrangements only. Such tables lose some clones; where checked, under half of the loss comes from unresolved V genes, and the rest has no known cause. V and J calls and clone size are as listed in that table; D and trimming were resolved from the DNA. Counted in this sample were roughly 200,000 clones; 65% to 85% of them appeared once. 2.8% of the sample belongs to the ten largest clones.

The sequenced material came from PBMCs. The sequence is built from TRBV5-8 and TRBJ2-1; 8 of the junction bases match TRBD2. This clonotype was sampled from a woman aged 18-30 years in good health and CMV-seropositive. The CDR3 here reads CASSLVGGAWNEQFF. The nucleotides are TGTGCCAGCAGCTTGGTCGGGGGGGCGTGGAATGAGCAGTTCTTC.